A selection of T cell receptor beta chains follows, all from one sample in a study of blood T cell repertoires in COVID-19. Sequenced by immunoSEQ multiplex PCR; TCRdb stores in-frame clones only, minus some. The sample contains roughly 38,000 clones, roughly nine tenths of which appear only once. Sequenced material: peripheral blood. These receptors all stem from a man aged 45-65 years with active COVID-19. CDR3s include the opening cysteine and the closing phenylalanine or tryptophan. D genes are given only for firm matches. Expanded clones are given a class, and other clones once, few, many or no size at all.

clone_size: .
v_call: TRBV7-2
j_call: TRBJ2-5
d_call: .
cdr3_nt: TGTGCCAGCAGCTTAGCGTTCGGAGAGACCCAGTACTTC
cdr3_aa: CASSLAFGETQYF

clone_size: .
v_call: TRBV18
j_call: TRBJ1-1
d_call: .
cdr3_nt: TGTGCCAGCTCACCACTGCGGGAGGACACTGAAGCTTTCTTT
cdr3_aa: CASSPLREDTEAFF

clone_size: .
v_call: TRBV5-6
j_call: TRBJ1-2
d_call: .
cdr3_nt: TGTGCCAGCAGCTTAGGGGACAATGGCTACACCTTC
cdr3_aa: CASSLGDNGYTF

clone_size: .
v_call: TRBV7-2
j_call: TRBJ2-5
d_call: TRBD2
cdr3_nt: TGTGCCAGCAGCTTATTTCCTAGCGGGGGGGCGACGAAGACCCAGTACTTC
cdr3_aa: CASSLFPSGGATKTQYF

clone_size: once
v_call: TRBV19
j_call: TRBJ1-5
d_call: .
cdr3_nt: TGTGCCAGTAGGGAGGGGCAGATTAGCAATCAGCCCCAGCATTTT
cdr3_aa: CASREGQISNQPQHF

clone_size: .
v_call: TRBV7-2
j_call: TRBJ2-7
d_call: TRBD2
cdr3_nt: TGTGCCAGCAGCTTAGACGGGACTAGCGGGGCATACGAGCAGTACTTC
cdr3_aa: CASSLDGTSGAYEQYF

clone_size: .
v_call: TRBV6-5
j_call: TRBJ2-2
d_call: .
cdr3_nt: TGTGCCAACAGTTACACTACCCGGGGGACCGGGGAGCTGTTTTTT
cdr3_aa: CANSYTTRGTGELFF

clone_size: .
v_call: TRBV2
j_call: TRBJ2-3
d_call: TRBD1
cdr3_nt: TGTGCCAGCGGGGACAGGGAGGGTGGAACAGATACGCAGTATTTT
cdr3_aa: CASGDREGGTDTQYF

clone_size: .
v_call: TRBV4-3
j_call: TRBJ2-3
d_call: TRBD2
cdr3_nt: TGCGCCAGCAGCCAAGGGCGGGGGGTGATGGATACGCAGTATTTT
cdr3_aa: CASSQGRGVMDTQYF

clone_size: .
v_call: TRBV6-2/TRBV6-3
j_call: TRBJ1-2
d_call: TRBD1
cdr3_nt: TGTGCCAGCAGCCGGGACAGGGCCGATAGCTACACCTTC
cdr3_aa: CASSRDRADSYTF

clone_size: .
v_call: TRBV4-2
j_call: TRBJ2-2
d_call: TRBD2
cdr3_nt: TGTGCCAGCAGCCAATACCGGGGGGGAGTCGGGGAGCTGTTTTTT
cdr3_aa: CASSQYRGGVGELFF

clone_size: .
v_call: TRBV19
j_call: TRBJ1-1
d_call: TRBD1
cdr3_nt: TGTGCCAGTAGTGAGGGACAGAGGAGTACTGAAGCTTTCTTT
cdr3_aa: CASSEGQRSTEAFF

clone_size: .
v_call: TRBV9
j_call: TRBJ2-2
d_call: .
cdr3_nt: TGTGCCAGCAGCCCCCGGGACTTCAGCACCGGGGAGCTGTTTTTT
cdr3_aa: CASSPRDFSTGELFF

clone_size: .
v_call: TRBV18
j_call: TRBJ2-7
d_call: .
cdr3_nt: TGTGCCAGCTCACCACAGCAGGGTATGTCCGAGCAGTACTTC
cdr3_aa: CASSPQQGMSEQYF

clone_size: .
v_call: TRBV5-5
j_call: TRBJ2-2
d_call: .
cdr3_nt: TGTGCCAGCAGCTTGTCTTTCCCCGGGGAGCTGTTTTTT
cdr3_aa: CASSLSFPGELFF

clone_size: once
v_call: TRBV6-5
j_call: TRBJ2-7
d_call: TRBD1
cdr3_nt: TGTGCCAGCAGTCCACAGGGGGATTCCTACGAGCAGTACTTC
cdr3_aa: CASSPQGDSYEQYF

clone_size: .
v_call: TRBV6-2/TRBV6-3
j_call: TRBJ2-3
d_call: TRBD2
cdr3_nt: TGTGCCAGCAGTTACTCACTAGCGGGAGGAACAGATACGCAGTATTTT
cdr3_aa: CASSYSLAGGTDTQYF

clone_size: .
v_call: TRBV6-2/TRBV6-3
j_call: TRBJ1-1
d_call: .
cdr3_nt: TGTGCCAGCAGTCTTGGACATTTTGGGCCCATGAACACTGAAGCTTTCTTT
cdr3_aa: CASSLGHFGPMNTEAFF

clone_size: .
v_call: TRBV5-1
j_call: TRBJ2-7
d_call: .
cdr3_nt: TGCGCCAGCAGCTTGGAGGCGGGGATTACCTACGAGCAGTACTTC
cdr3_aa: CASSLEAGITYEQYF

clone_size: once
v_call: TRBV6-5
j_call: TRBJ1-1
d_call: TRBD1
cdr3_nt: TGTGCCAGCAGTTCGGGGACAGTGAACACTGAAGCTTTCTTT
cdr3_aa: CASSSGTVNTEAFF

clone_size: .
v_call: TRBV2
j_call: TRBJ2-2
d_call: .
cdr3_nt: TGTGCCAGCAGCTGGGGGCGCACCGGGGAGCTGTTTTTT
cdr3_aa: CASSWGRTGELFF

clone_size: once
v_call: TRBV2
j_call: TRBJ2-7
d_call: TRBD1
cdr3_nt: TGTGCCAGCAGAGGGACAGGGGACAACGAGCAGTACTTC
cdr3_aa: CASRGTGDNEQYF

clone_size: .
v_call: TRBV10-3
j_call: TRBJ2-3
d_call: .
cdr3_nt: TGTGCCATCGAGGACAACCGAGATACGCAGTATTTT
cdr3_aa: CAIEDNRDTQYF

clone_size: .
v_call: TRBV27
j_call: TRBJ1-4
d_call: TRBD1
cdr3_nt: TGTGCCAGCAGTCCAAGGGCATACGGGACAGGGGGTGAAAAACTGTTTTTT
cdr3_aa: CASSPRAYGTGGEKLFF

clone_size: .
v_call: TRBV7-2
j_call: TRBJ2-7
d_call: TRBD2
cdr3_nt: TGTGCCAGCAGTCCCCGGACTAGCGGGGGCGTCGAGCAGTACTTC
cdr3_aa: CASSPRTSGGVEQYF

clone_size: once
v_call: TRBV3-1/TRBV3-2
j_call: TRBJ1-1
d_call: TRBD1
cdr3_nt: TGTGCCAGCAGCCAATTTGAAGGGGGCGGGTCTGAAGCTTTCTTT
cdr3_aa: CASSQFEGGGSEAFF

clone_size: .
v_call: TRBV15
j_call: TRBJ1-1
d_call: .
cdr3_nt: TGTGCCACCAGCAGAGCGTCTAGCATGAACACTGAAGCTTTCTTT
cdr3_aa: CATSRASSMNTEAFF

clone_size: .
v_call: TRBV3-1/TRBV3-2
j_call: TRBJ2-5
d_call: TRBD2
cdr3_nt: TGTGCCAGCAGCCCGGGACTAGCGGGAGACAAAGGGCAAGAGACCCAGTACTTC
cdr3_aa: CASSPGLAGDKGQETQYF

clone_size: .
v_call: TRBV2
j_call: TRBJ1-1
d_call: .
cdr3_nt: TGTGCCAGCTCGTCTGGCAGGGGCGTTGAAGCTTTCTTT
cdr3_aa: CASSSGRGVEAFF

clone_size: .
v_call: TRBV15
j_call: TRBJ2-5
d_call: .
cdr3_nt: TGTGCCACCAGCAGCCCCCTAGGGGGAGCTGAAGAGACCCAGTACTTC
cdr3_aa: CATSSPLGGAEETQYF

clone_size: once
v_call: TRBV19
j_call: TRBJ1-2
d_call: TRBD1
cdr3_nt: TGTGCCAGTAGGGGACTGGGACAGGGACATTTGGACTATGGCTACACCTTC
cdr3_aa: CASRGLGQGHLDYGYTF

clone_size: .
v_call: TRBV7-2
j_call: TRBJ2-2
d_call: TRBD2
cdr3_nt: TGTGCCAGCAGCTCGACTAGCGGCACCGGGGAGCTGTTTTTT
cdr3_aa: CASSSTSGTGELFF

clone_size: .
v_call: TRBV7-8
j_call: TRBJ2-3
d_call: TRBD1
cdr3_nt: TGTGCCAGCAGCTTCGACAGGGCCTACACAGATACGCAGTATTTT
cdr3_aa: CASSFDRAYTDTQYF

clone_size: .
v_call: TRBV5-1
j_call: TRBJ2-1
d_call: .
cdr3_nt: TGCGCCAGCAGCTTGGGGACAGACAATGAGCAGTTCTTC
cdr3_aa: CASSLGTDNEQFF

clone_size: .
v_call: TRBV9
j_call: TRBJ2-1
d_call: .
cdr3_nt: TGTGCCAGCAGCGACGGGACTCCATTCAATGAGCAGTTCTTC
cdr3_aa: CASSDGTPFNEQFF

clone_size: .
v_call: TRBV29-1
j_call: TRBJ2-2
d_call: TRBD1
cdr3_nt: TGCAGCGTTCGGGACAGTAACACCGGGGAGCTGTTTTTT
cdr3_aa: CSVRDSNTGELFF

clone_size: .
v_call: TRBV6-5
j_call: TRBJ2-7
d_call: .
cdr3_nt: TGTGCCACCCCCCAGGCAACGCAGGGCCCCTACGAGCAGTACTTC
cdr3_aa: CATPQATQGPYEQYF

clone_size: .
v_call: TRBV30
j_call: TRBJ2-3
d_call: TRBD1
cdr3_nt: TGTGCCCACAGGGGGGAAGGGGAAGATACGCAGTATTTT
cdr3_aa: CAHRGEGEDTQYF

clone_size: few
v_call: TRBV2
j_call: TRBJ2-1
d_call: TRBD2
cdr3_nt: TGTGCCAGCAGGGTACTAGCGGGAGGACTGGATGAGCAGTTCTTC
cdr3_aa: CASRVLAGGLDEQFF

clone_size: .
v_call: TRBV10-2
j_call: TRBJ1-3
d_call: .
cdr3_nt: TGCGCCAGCAAGGACAGCATCTCTGGAAACACCATATATTTT
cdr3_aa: CASKDSISGNTIYF

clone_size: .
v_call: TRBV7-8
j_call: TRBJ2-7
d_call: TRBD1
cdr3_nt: TGTGCCAGCAGCTTGCACCCAGGGGGTTCCTACGAGCAGTACTTC
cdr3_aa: CASSLHPGGSYEQYF

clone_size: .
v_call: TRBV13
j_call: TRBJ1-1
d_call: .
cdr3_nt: TGTGCCAGCAGACGCACACCGGGGAGGGGGAACACTGAAGCTTTCTTT
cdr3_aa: CASRRTPGRGNTEAFF